This T cell receptor (beta chain) emerged from a study of early T cells in non-severe SARS-CoV-2 infection. Trimming removed 5 bases from V and 6 bases from J; junction bases left unmatched: 7. Per germline, CDR1 SGHAT and CDR2 FQNNGV. The CDR3 covers 15 residues. The library protocol tagged individual cDNA molecules with unique molecular identifiers. TCRdb processed the 5' RACE reads anew with MiXCR; each CDR3 protein has one entry. This table holds about 83,000 distinct CDR3 sequences, about 10% found once. This clonotype was observed at least ten times. This receptor was obtained from an adult who was a healthcare worker with PCR-confirmed SARS-CoV-2 infection or an uninfected control (not recorded which). J is TRBJ2-1 and V is TRBV11-2; 10 bases map to TRBD2. The material was whole blood, obtained at baseline. CDR3 loop: CASSKGGLASNEQFF. CDR3 DNA sequence: TGTGCCAGCAGCAAAGGGGGACTAGCGTCCAATGAGCAGTTCTTC.